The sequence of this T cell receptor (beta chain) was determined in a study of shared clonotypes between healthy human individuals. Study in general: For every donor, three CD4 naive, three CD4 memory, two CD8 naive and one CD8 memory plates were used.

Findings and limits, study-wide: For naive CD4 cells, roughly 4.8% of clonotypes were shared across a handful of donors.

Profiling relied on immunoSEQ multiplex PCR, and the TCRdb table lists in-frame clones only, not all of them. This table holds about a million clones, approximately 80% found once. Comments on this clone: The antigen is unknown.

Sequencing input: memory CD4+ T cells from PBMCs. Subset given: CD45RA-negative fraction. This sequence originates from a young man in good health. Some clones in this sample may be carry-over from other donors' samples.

CDR3 sequence: CASSYGQANYGYTF. The CDR3 bases are TGTGCCAGCAGTTACGGACAAGCTAACTATGGCTACACCTTC. The rearrangement uses TRBV6-5 and TRBJ1-2; D is perhaps TRBD1 (5 bases). The CDR3 is 14 residues long. V was cut by 2 bases and J by 0 bases, with 7 bases left in between. CDR1 is MNHEY, CDR2 SVGAGI, per germline.